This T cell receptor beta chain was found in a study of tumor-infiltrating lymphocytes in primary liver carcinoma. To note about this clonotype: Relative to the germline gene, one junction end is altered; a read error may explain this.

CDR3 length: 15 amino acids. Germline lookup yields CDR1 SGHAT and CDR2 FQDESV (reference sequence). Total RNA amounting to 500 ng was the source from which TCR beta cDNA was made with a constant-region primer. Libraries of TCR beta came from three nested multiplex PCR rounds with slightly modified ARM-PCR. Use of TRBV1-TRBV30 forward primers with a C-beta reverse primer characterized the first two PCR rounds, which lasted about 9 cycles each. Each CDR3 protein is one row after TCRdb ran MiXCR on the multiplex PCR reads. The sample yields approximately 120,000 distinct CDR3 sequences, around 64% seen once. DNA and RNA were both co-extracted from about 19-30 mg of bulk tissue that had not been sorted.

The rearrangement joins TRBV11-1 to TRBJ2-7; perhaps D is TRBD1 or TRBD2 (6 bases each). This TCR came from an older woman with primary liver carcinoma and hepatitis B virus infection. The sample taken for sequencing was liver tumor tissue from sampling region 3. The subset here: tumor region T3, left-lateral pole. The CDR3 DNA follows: TGTGACAGCACCCCTCGGACAGTAGGACTACGCGAGCAGTACTTC. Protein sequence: CDSTPRTVGLREQYF.